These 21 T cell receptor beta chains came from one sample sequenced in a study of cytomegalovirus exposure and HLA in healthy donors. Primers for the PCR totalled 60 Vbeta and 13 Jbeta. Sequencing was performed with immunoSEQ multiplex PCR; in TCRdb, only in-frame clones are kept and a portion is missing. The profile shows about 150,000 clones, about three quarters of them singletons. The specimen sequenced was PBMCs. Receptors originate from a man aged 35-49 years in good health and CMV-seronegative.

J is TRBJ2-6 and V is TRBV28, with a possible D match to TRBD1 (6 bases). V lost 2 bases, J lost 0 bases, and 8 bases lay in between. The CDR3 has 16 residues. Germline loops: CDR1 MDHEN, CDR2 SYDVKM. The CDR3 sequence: CASSLGDNSGANVLTF. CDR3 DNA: TGTGCCAGCAGTTTAGGGGACAACTCTGGGGCCAACGTCCTGACTTTC.

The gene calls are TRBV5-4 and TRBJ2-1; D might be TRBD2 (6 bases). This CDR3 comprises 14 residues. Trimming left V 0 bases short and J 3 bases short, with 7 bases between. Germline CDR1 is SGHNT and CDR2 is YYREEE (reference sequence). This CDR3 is CASSLGGGYNEQFF. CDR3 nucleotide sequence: TGTGCCAGCAGCTTGGGGGGAGGCTACAATGAGCAGTTCTTC. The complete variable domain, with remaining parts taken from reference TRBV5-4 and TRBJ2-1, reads ETGVTQSPTHLIKTRGQQVTLRCSSQSGHNTVSWYQQALGQGPQFIFQYYREEENGRGNFPPRFSGLQFPNYSSELNVNALELDDSALYLCASSLGGGYNEQFFGPGTRLTVL.

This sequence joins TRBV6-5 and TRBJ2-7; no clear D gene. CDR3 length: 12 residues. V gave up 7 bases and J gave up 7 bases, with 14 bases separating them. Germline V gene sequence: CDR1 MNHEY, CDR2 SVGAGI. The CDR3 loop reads CASTNNMLEQYF. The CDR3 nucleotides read TGTGCCAGCACCAACAACATGTTGGAGCAGTACTTC.

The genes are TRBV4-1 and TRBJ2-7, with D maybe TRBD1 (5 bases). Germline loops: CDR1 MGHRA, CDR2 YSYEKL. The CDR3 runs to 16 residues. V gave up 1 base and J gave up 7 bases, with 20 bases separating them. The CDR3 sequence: CASSQGSDSFGNEQYF. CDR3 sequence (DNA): TGCGCCAGCAGCCAAGGCAGTGACAGTTTCGGCAATGAGCAGTACTTC.

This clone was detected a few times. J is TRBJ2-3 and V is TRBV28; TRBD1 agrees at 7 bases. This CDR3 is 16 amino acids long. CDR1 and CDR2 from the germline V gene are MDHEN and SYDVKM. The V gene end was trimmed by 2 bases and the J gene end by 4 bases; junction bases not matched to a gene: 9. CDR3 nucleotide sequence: TGTGCCAGCAGTTTAGACAGGGCGGTTGGGTCAGATACGCAGTATTTT. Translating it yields CASSLDRAVGSDTQYF.

The CDR3 region is CASSVAGGNNEKLFF. DNA for the CDR3: TGTGCCAGCAGCGTAGCCGGGGGGAATAATGAAAAACTGTTTTTT. The V and J genes are TRBV9 and TRBJ1-4; TRBD1 might be the D (5 bases). The germline V and J ends were trimmed by 0 bases and 4 bases, with 10 bases remaining between them. Germline V gene sequence: CDR1 SGDLS, CDR2 YYNGEE. The CDR3 is 15 residues long.

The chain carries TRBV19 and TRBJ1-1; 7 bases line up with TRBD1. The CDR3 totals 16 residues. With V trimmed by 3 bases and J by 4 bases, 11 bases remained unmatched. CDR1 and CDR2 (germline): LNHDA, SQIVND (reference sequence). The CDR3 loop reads CASSIIQGESTTEAFF. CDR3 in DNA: TGTGCCAGTAGTATTATCCAGGGGGAGTCGACCACTGAAGCTTTCTTT.

The CDR3 sequence: CASSRGGAEDTQYF. The CDR3 nucleotides are TGTGCCAGCAGCCGGGGGGGAGCGGAAGATACGCAGTATTTT. The chain combines TRBV7-3 with TRBJ2-3, with 8 bases aligning to TRBD2. Per the germline V gene, CDR1 is SGHTA and CDR2 is FQGTGA. CDR3 length equals 14 residues. J was trimmed by 5 bases and V by 5 bases; bases with no gene match: 6.

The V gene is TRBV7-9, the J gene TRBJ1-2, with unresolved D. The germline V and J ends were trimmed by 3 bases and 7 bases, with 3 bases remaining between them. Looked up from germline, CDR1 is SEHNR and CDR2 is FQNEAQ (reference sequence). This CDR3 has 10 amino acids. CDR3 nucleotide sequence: TGTGCCAGCAGCTTGGCTGGCTACACCTTC. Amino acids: CASSLAGYTF.

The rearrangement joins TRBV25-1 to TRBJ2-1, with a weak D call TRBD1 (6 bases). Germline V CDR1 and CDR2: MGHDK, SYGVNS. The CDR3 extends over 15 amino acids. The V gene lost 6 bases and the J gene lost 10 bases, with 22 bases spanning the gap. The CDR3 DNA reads TGTGCCAGCAGCCTATGGACAGACTCGAGAGAGGAGCAGTTCTTC. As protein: CASSLWTDSREEQFF.

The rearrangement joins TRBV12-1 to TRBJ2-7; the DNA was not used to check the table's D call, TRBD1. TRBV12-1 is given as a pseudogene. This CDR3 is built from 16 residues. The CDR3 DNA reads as TGTGCCAGCAGCCGACCGGTGGGCGTCAACACCTACGAGCAGTACTTC. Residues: CASSRPVGVNTYEQYF.

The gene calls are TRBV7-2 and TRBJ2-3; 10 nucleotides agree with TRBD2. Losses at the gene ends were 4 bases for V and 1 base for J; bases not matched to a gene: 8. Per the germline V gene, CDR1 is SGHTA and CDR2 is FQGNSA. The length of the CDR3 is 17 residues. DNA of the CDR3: TGTGCCAGCAGCTCCCGATTAGCGGGGGGCCGCACAGATACGCAGTATTTT. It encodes CASSSRLAGGRTDTQYF.

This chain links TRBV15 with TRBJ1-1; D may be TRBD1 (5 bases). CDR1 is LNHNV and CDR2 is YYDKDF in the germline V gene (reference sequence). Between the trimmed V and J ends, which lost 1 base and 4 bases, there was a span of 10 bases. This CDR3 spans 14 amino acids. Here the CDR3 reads CATSRGGGFTEAFF. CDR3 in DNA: TGTGCCACCAGCAGAGGGGGGGGTTTCACTGAAGCTTTCTTT.

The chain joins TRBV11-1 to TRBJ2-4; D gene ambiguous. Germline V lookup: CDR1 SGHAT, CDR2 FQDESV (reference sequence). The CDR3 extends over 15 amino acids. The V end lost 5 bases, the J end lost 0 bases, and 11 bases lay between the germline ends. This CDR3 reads CASSPVSLAKNIQYF. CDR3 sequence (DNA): TGTGCCAGCAGCCCAGTCTCTCTAGCCAAAAACATTCAGTACTTC.

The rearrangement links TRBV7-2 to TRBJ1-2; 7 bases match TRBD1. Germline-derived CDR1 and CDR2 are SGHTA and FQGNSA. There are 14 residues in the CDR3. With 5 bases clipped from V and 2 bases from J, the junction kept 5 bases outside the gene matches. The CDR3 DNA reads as TGTGCCAGCAGCATGGGGACAGTGAACTATGGCTACACCTTC. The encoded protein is CASSMGTVNYGYTF.

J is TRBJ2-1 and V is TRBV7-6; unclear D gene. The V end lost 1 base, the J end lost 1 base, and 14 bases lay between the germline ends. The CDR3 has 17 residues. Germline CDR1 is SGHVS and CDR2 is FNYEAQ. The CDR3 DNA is TGTGCCAGCAGCTTAGAGGTTGAGCGCTGGTCCTACAATGAGCAGTTCTTC. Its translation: CASSLEVERWSYNEQFF.

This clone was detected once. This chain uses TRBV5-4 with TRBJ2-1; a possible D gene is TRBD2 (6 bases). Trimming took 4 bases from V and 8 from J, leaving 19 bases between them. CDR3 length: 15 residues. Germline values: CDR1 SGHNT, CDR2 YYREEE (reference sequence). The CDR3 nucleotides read TGTGCCAGCAGCATCCGGGACTTTCCGGTGGATGAGCAGTTCTTC. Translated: CASSIRDFPVDEQFF.

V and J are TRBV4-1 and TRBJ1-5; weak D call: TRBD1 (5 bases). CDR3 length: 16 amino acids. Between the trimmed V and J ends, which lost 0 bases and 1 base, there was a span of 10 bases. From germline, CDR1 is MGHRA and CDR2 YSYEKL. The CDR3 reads CASSQDAQGSNQPQHF. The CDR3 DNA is TGCGCCAGCAGCCAAGACGCGCAGGGCAGCAATCAGCCCCAGCATTTT.

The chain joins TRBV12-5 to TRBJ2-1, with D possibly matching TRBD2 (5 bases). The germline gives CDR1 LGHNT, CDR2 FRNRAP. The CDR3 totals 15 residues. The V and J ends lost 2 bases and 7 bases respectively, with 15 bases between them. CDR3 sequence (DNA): TGTGCTAGTGGTTTGTCGGTAGCATCGGGGAATGAGCAGTTCTTC. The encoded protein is CASGLSVASGNEQFF.

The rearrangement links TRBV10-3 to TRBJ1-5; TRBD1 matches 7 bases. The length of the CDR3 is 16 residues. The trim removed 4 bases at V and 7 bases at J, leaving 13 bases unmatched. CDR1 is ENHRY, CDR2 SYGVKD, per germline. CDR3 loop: CAISAGTARAEQPQHF. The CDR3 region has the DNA TGTGCCATCAGTGCCGGGACAGCACGGGCGGAACAGCCCCAGCATTTT.

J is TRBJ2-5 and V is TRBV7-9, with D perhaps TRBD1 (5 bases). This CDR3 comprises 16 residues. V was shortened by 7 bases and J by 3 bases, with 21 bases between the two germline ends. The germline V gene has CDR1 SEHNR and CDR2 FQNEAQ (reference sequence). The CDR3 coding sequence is TGTGCCAGCATCCCTTGGGGCGGTACGTTGAAAGAGACCCAGTACTTC. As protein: CASIPWGGTLKETQYF.